This T cell receptor (beta chain) comes out of a study of blood T cell repertoires in COVID-19. Study background: Acute-phase and convalescent COVID-19 samples originated in the United States, Italy and Spain. The analysed material was cDNA or gDNA that came from T cells, B-cell-depleted T cells, or PBMCs.

The CDR3 length is 16 residues. Germline values: CDR1 SGHTA, CDR2 FQGNSA. V lost 1 base to trimming and J lost 7 bases; unmatched junction nucleotides: 3. In the original workflow: It was from reference gene primer amplification that nucleated cell counts were estimated. Produced via immunoSEQ multiplex PCR; TCRdb's table is partial and in-frame only. V, J and clone size reflect that table, while D and trimming were determined from the DNA. The sample holds under 200,000 clones, around 84% seen once. Material for sequencing was peripheral blood. The chain couples TRBV7-2 to TRBJ2-3; 15 nucleotides align to TRBD2. The sequence was collected from a man between 45 and 60 years old with active or convalescent COVID-19. CDR3 coding DNA: TGTGCCAGCAGCTTAGGGACTAGCGGGGGGGCATATACGCAGTATTTT. This codes for CASSLGTSGGAYTQYF.